This passage covers 21 T cell receptor beta chains from one sample sequenced in a study of T-cell reconstitution after alpha-beta-depleted transplantation in children. The TCRbeta library incorporated unique molecular identifiers. TCRdb itself ran the PCR reads through MiXCR, one entry per CDR3 protein. The repertoire holds roughly 220,000 distinct CDR3 sequences, with 12% as singletons. Sequenced here: PBMCs from the stem cell graft donor, sampled from the stem cell graft. These receptors were obtained from a human donor who donated a stem cell graft to a child with acute lymphoblastic leukemia.

In this sample, this clonotype turned up once. The V call is TRBV6-1, the J call TRBJ2-7; D possibly corresponds to TRBD1 (6 bases). V was clipped by 5 bases and J by 0 bases, with 14 bases between them. The germline V gene has CDR1 MNHNS and CDR2 SASEGT. This CDR3 region has 15 residues. CDR3 nucleotides: TGTGCCAGCAGTCAACCCAGGGGTTACTCCTACGAGCAGTACTTC. Translated, it gives CASSQPRGYSYEQYF.

This clonotype has a count of ten or more. The chain links TRBV4-3 to TRBJ2-1; 13 bases agree with TRBD2. The V gene's germline CDR1 is LGHNA and CDR2 YSLEER. After removal of 4 bases from V and 4 bases from J, the junction contained 4 bases not matched to a gene. There are 16 residues in the CDR3. Written as DNA, the CDR3 is TGCGCCAGCAGCCCTGGACTAGCGGGGGAGTACAATGAGCAGTTCTTC. The encoded protein is CASSPGLAGEYNEQFF.

This clonotype was seen ten or more times. This rearrangement joins TRBV6-4 to TRBJ2-3; D not certain. This CDR3 is built from 13 residues. V lost 0 bases and J 4 bases, leaving 5 bases between the germline ends. Germline loops: CDR1 MRHNA, CDR2 SNTAGT. CDR3 sequence reads: CASSDSPADTQYF. The CDR3 coding sequence is TGTGCCAGCAGTGACTCGCCCGCAGATACGCAGTATTTT.

This clonotype was counted many times. The gene calls are TRBV5-1 and TRBJ1-1, with D perhaps matching TRBD1 (6 bases). In germline, CDR1 is SGHRS, CDR2 YFSETQ. CDR3 size: 15 residues. The ends were cut back, 2 bases at V and 3 bases at J, with 14 bases in the middle. Here the CDR3 reads CASSFRDMADTEAFF. CDR3 in DNA: TGCGCCAGCAGCTTCCGGGACATGGCGGACACTGAAGCTTTCTTT.

This clonotype was detected many times. V and J are TRBV20-1 and TRBJ2-1; 8 bases align to TRBD2. V was pared by 5 bases and J by 4 bases, with 7 bases of the junction left unmatched. CDR1 is DFQATT and CDR2 is SNEGSKA in the germline V gene (reference sequence). This CDR3 spans 14 amino acids. In DNA form, the CDR3 reads TGCAGTGCTGGGCAACTAGCGGAATACAATGAGCAGTTCTTC. It translates to CSAGQLAEYNEQFF.

This clonotype was observed at least ten times. This chain uses TRBV5-1 with TRBJ2-7, with D maybe TRBD2 (7 bases). Trimming stripped 4 bases from V and 7 bases from J, with 15 bases between. CDR3 length: 13 residues. CDR1 and CDR2 (germline): SGHRS, YFSETQ. The CDR3 is CASSPGAAGEQYF. The CDR3 coding sequence is TGCGCCAGCAGCCCGGGGGCAGCGGGAGAGCAGTACTTC.

This clonotype was picked up many times. V usage is TRBV20-1 and J usage is TRBJ2-3, with D possibly called TRBD1 or TRBD2 (5 bases each). V lost 1 base, J lost 3 bases, and 11 bases lay in between. The length of the CDR3 is 14 residues. CDR1 and CDR2 (germline): DFQATT, SNEGSKA (reference sequence). In DNA, the CDR3 is TGCAGTGCTAGAGGACCAGGGAGTACAGATACGCAGTATTTT. Protein: CSARGPGSTDTQYF.

The table lists this clonotype with many counts. The chain recombines TRBV6-1 with TRBJ1-4, with D perhaps matching TRBD1 (5 bases). Germline V CDR1 and CDR2: MNHNS, SASEGT. V was shortened by 2 bases and J by 4 bases, with 11 bases between the two germline ends. The CDR3 sequence is 15 residues long. The CDR3 region is CASSESGTLNEKLFF. In DNA, the CDR3 is TGTGCCAGCAGTGAATCGGGGACCCTTAATGAAAAACTGTTTTTT.

V gene TRBV12-3 or TRBV12-4 combines with J gene TRBJ2-2; tentatively, D is TRBD2 (6 bases). Trimming left V 8 bases short and J 1 base short, with 26 bases between. The CDR3 extends over 19 amino acids. The CDR3 here is CASCHTLGTGVRNTGELFF. In DNA, the CDR3 is TGTGCCAGCTGTCACACGCTTGGGACGGGAGTTCGGAACACCGGGGAGCTGTTTTTT.

This clonotype occurred many times. V usage is TRBV10-3 and J usage is TRBJ2-5; D might be TRBD1 or TRBD2, each matching 5 bases. V shed 0 bases and J shed 2 bases, with 10 bases lying between them. CDR1 is ENHRY, CDR2 SYGVKD, per germline. This CDR3 region has 15 residues. In DNA form, the CDR3 reads TGTGCCATCAGTGAGTCTGGGGGTGTGCAAGAGACCCAGTACTTC. Translated, it gives CAISESGGVQETQYF.

This clonotype was recorded at least ten times. J is TRBJ2-1 and V is TRBV5-5; maybe TRBD2 (5 bases). Germline assignment: CDR1 SGHKS and CDR2 YYEKEE (reference sequence). There are 15 residues in the CDR3. V was shortened by 4 bases and J by 6 bases, with 17 bases between the two germline ends. The CDR3 protein is CASSLREYYSNEQFF. The CDR3 DNA follows: TGTGCCAGCAGCCTACGGGAATACTACAGCAATGAGCAGTTCTTC.

There are many counts of this clonotype. CDR3 coding DNA: TGTGCCAGCAGTCGCAGGGTATCGGATGAGCAGTACTTC. This encodes CASSRRVSDEQYF. V usage is TRBV5-5 and J usage is TRBJ2-7, with D possibly being TRBD1 (5 bases). The germline V gene encodes CDR1 SGHKS and CDR2 YYEKEE (reference sequence). Trimming left V 5 bases short and J 7 bases short, with 16 bases between. The CDR3 loop spans 13 amino acids.

This clonotype was seen many times. This sequence joins TRBV5-1 and TRBJ1-1, with D unresolved. Germline-derived CDR1 and CDR2 are SGHRS and YFSETQ. This CDR3 is 12 amino acids long. The V gene lost 0 bases and the J gene lost 11 bases, with 11 bases spanning the gap. CDR3 coding DNA: TGCGCCAGCAGCTTGGAGGTGGTTGGCGCTTTCTTT. The encoded protein is CASSLEVVGAFF.

This clonotype was counted only a few times. This rearrangement joins TRBV19 to TRBJ2-7, with D maybe TRBD2 (6 bases). CDR3 length equals 15 residues. Germline V lookup: CDR1 LNHDA, CDR2 SQIVND (reference sequence). The germline V and J ends were trimmed by 7 bases and 3 bases, with 19 bases remaining between them. The CDR3 protein is CASTPSTGTVYEQYF. As DNA, the CDR3 is TGTGCCAGTACCCCTTCCACCGGGACTGTCTACGAGCAGTACTTC.

This clonotype was seen repeatedly, ten times or more. This CDR3 reads CASSFGLNTEAFF. The DNA of the CDR3 is TGTGCCAGCAGTTTCGGGCTCAACACTGAAGCTTTCTTT. The J gene is TRBJ1-1, the V gene TRBV27; D uncertain. This CDR3 is built from 13 residues. The V and J ends lost 3 bases and 2 bases respectively, with 7 bases between them. Germline values: CDR1 MNHEY, CDR2 SMNVEV (reference sequence).

This clonotype has only a few counts. The rearrangement joins TRBV19 to TRBJ2-1; D gene uncertain. Germline lookup yields CDR1 LNHDA and CDR2 SQIVND (reference sequence). Trimming removed 6 bases from V and 4 bases from J, with 10 bases in between. The CDR3 is made up of 13 amino acids. CDR3 bases: TGTGCCAGTAGCTGGCAGGTGTACAATGAGCAGTTCTTC. Translation gives CASSWQVYNEQFF.

This clonotype was seen repeatedly, ten times or more. The chain uses TRBV3-1 and TRBJ1-2; D is unclear. Trimming removed 6 bases from V and 4 bases from J, with 21 bases in between. The CDR3 consists of 16 residues. Germline V gene data show CDR1 as LGHDT and CDR2 as YNNKEL (reference sequence). The CDR3 is CASRFTGSKEIYGYTF. The CDR3 DNA reads as TGTGCCAGCAGATTTACCGGGAGCAAGGAGATCTATGGCTACACCTTC.

This clonotype was counted many times. The chain couples TRBV27 to TRBJ1-1; TRBD1 matches at 8 bases. After removal of 6 bases from V and 5 bases from J, the junction contained 11 bases not matched to a gene. The CDR3 consists of 15 residues. Germline CDR1 and CDR2: MNHEY and SMNVEV (reference sequence). CDR3 sequence: CASRASGGRGTEAFF. The CDR3 region has the DNA TGTGCCAGCAGAGCGTCAGGGGGCCGGGGGACTGAAGCTTTCTTT.

This clonotype was seen repeatedly, ten times or more. V usage is TRBV12-3 or TRBV12-4 and J usage is TRBJ2-4; D is undetermined. The CDR3 is 14 amino acids. With 5 bases removed from V and 6 bases from J, the gap between germline ends came to 14 bases. CDR3: CASSPSARGNIQYF. The CDR3 DNA sequence: TGTGCCAGCAGTCCCTCGGCGAGAGGAAACATTCAGTACTTC.

This clonotype showed up many times. The V call is TRBV6-2 or TRBV6-3, the J call TRBJ2-7, with D tentatively TRBD1 or TRBD2 (5 bases each). Germline CDR1 MNHEY, CDR2 SVGEGT. This CDR3 is 15 amino acids long. Trimming pared 4 bases from V and 7 bases from J, leaving 20 bases between. This chain's CDR3 is CASSSMPGPRAEQYF. The CDR3 DNA follows: TGTGCCAGCAGTTCTATGCCGGGACCCCGAGCGGAGCAGTACTTC.

This clonotype was recorded many times. V gene TRBV20-1 combines with J gene TRBJ1-3; the D is unclear. V dropped 6 bases and J dropped 4 bases, with 10 bases sitting between them. Germline V gene data show CDR1 as DFQATT and CDR2 as SNEGSKA (reference sequence). This CDR3 contains 12 residues. This CDR3 reads CSAREGGNTIYF. The CDR3 bases are TGCAGTGCCCGTGAGGGCGGAAACACCATATATTTT.